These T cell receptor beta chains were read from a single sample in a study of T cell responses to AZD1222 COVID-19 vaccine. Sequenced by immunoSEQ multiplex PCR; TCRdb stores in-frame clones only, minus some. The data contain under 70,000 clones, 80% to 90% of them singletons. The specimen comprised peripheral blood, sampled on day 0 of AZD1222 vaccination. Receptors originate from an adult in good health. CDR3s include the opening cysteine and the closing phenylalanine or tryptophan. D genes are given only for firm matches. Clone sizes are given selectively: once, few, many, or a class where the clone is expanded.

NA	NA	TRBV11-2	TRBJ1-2	CASSLDSGVLGGYTF	TGTGCCAGCAGCTTAGATAGTGGGGTTCTCGGTGGCTACACCTTC
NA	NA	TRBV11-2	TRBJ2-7	CASSLVKRRGYEQYF	TGTGCCAGCAGCTTAGTAAAGCGGCGCGGATACGAGCAGTACTTC
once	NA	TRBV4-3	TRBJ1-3	CASSQDSSRNTIYF	TGCGCCAGCAGCCAAGATTCGTCCAGAAACACCATATATTTT
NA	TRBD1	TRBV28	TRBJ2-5	CASSDRERGVETQYF	TGTGCCAGCAGTGACAGGGAACGGGGTGTAGAGACCCAGTACTTC
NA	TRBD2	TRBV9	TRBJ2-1	CASSVGAVGTSGRLMYNEQFF	TGTGCCAGCAGCGTAGGGGCCGTCGGGACTAGCGGGAGGCTGATGTACAATGAGCAGTTCTTC
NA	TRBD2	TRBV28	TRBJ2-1	CASSSYFGGRLAGLGREQFF	TGTGCCAGCAGTTCCTATTTCGGGGGCCGCCTAGCGGGACTGGGAAGGGAGCAGTTCTTC
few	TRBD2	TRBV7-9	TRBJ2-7	CASSPGLAGVAYEQYF	TGTGCCAGCAGCCCGGGACTAGCGGGGGTTGCGTACGAGCAGTACTTC
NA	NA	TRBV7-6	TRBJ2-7	CASSSVGGYEQYF	TGTGCCAGCAGCTCTGTCGGCGGCTACGAGCAGTACTTC
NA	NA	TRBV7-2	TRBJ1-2	CASSSPGGWYGYTF	TGTGCCAGCAGCTCACCCGGGGGGTGGTATGGCTACACCTTC
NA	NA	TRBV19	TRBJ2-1	CASSIFGGGSNEQFF	TGTGCCAGTAGTATTTTCGGAGGAGGCTCCAATGAGCAGTTCTTC
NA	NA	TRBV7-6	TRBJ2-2	CAIPSAGHANTGELFF	TGTGCCATCCCTAGCGCGGGGCACGCGAACACCGGGGAGCTGTTTTTT
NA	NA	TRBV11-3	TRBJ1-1	CASSLGAVGEAFF	TGTGCCAGCAGCTTAGGCGCGGTGGGCGAAGCTTTCTTT
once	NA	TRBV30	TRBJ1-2	CAWSASGSGGYTF	TGTGCCTGGAGCGCATCGGGGAGCGGGGGCTACACCTTC
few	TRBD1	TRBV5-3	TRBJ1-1	CARSFTGGTEAFF	TGTGCCAGAAGCTTCACAGGGGGGACTGAAGCTTTCTTT
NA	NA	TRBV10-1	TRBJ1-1	CASSDTYTEAFF	TGCGCCAGCAGTGATACATACACTGAAGCTTTCTTT
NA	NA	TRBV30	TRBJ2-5	CAWNLGSPETQYF	TGTGCCTGGAACCTCGGTTCTCCCGAGACCCAGTACTTC
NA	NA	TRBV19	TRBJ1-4	CASSPRQENEKLFF	TGTGCCAGTAGTCCCCGACAGGAGAATGAAAAACTGTTTTTT
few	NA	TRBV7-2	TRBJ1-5	CASSYKEDQPQHF	TGTGCCAGCAGCTATAAGGAGGATCAGCCCCAGCATTTT
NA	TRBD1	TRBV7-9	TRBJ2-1	CASSLGTGFGNEQFF	TGTGCCAGCAGCTTAGGGACAGGGTTTGGGAATGAGCAGTTCTTC
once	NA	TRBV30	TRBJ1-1	CAWRGRGLMNTEAFF	TGTGCCTGGAGAGGGCGGGGCCTCATGAACACTGAAGCTTTCTTT
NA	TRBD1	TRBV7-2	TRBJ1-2	CASSKSGQGEGYTF	TGTGCCAGCAGCAAATCGGGACAGGGAGAAGGCTACACCTTC
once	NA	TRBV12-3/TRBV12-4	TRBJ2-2	CASSTGWTGELFF	TGTGCCAGCAGCACGGGGTGGACCGGGGAGCTGTTTTTT
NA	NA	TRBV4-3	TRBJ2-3	CASSQDGGRRDTQYF	TGCGCCAGCAGCCAAGACGGGGGGCGGAGGGATACGCAGTATTTT
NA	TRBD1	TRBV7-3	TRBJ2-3	CASSPGGYSQDTQYF	TGTGCCAGCAGCCCAGGGGGCTATTCACAAGATACGCAGTATTTT
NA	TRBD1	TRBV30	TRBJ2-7	CAWRDRGFYEQYF	TGTGCCTGGAGAGACAGGGGATTCTACGAGCAGTACTTC
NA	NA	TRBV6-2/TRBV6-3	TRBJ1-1	CASSYSTGRMNTEAFF	TGTGCCAGCAGTTACTCGACGGGGAGAATGAACACTGAAGCTTTCTTT
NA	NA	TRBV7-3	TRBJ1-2	CASSPEGSYGYTF	TGTGCCAGCAGCCCGGAGGGGTCCTATGGCTACACCTTC
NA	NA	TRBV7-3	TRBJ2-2	CASSVTGSWLLGGELFF	TGTGCCAGCAGCGTTACGGGGTCTTGGCTATTGGGCGGGGAGCTGTTTTTT
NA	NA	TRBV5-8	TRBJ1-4	CASSGLNTMGEKLFF	TGTGCCAGCAGCGGACTTAACACTATGGGTGAAAAACTGTTTTTT
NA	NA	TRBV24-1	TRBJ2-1	CATSDFRGRGDYNEQFF	TGTGCCACCAGTGATTTTAGGGGGAGGGGGGACTACAATGAGCAGTTCTTC